Sequencing of this TCR beta chain was carried out in a study of OX40 agonist ivuxolimab in advanced cancers. This clone was found a few times. Germline CDR1 is LGHNT and CDR2 is FRNRAP. V dropped 3 bases and J dropped 3 bases, with 3 bases sitting between them. The CDR3 extends over 12 amino acids. This table comes from immunoSEQ multiplex PCR, and its TCRdb copy is limited to in-frame clones, with some not included. This sample has tens of thousands of clones, with 79% found just once. The sequence was collected from an adult with an advanced solid tumor such as melanoma, head and neck, liver or kidney cancer. The source material was CD4+ or CD8+ T cells sorted from blood, sampled in a trial of the OX40 agonist ivuxolimab. The chain has TRBV12-5 and TRBJ1-5; D remains unclear. The CDR3 here is CASGFNNQPQHF. The CDR3 DNA is TGTGCTAGTGGTTTCAACAATCAGCCCCAGCATTTT.